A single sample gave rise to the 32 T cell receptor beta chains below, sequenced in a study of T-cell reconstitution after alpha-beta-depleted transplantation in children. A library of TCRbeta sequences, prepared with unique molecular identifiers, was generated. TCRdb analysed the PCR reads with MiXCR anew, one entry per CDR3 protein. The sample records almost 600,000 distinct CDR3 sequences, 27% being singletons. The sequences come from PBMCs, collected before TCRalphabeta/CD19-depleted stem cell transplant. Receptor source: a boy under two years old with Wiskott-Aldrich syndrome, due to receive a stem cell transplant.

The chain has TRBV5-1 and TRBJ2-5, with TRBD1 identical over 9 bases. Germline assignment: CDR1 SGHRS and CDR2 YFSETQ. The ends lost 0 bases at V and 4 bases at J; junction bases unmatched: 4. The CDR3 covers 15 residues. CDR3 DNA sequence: TGCGCCAGCAGCTTGGGTACAGGGGGCGGAGAGACCCAGTACTTC. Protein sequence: CASSLGTGGGETQYF.

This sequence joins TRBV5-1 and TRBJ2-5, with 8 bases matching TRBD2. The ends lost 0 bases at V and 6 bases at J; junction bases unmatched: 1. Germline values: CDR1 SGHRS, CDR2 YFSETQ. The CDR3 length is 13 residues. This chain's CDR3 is CASSLGLAQTQYF. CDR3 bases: TGCGCCAGCAGCTTGGGACTAGCGCAGACCCAGTACTTC.

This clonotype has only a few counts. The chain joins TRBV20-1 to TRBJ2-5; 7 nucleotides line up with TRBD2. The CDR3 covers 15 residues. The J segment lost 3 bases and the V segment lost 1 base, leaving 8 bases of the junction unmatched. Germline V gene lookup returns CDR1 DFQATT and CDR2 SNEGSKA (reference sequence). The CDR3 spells CSARAQAGTKETQYF. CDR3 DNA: TGCAGTGCTAGAGCTCAAGCGGGGACTAAAGAGACCCAGTACTTC.

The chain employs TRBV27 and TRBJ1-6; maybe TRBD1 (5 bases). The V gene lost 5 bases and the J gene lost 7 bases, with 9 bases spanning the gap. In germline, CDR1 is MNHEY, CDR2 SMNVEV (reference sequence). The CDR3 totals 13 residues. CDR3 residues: CASSDRVNSPLHF. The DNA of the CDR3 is TGTGCCAGCAGTGACAGAGTCAATTCACCCCTCCACTTT.

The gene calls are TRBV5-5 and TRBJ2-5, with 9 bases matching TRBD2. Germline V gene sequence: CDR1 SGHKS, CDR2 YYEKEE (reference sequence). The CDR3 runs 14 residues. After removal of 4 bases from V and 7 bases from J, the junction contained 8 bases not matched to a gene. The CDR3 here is CASSVAGVQGTQYF. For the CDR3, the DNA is TGTGCCAGCAGCGTAGCGGGAGTCCAGGGGACCCAGTACTTC.

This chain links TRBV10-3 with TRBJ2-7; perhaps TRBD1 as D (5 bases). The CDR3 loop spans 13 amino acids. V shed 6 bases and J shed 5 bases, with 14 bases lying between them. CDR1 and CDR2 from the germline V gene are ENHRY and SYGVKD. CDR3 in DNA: TGTGCCATCAGGGCAGGGTCCTTCCACGAGCAGTACTTC. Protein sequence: CAIRAGSFHEQYF.

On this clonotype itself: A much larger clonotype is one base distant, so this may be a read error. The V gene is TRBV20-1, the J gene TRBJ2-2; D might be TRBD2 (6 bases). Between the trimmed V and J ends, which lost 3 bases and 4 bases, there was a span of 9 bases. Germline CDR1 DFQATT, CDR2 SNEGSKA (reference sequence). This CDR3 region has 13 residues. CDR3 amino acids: CSASGRSTGELFF. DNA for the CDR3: TGCAGTGCTAGCGGGAGAAGCACCGGGGAGCTGTTTTTT.

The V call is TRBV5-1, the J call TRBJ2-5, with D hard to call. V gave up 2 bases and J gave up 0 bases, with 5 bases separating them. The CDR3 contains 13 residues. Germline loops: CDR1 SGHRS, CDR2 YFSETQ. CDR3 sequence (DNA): TGCGCCAGCAGCTTTACCTACCAAGAGACCCAGTACTTC. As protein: CASSFTYQETQYF.

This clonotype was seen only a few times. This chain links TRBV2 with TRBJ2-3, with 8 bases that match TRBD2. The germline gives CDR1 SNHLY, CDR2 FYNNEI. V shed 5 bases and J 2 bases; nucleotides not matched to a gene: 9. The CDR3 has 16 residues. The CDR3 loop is CASSPLGGRSTDTQYF. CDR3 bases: TGTGCCAGCAGTCCCTTGGGCGGGAGGTCCACAGATACGCAGTATTTT.

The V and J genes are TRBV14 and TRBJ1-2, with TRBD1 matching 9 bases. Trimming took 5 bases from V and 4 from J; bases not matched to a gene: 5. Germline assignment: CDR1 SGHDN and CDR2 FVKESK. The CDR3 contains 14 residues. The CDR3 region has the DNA TGTGCCAGCAGCGGGACAGGGAGAGGCTATGGCTACACCTTC. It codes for CASSGTGRGYGYTF.

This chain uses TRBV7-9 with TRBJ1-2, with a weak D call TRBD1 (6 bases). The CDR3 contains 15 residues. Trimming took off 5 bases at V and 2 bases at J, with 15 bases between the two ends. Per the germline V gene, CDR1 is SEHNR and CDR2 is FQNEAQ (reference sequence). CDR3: CASSPRDRSNYGYTF. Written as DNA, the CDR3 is TGTGCCAGCAGCCCCCGTGACAGGTCGAACTATGGCTACACCTTC.

The CDR3: CASSLGRQFSYYEQYF. CDR3 sequence (DNA): TGTGCCAGCAGCTTAGGGAGACAGTTCTCGTACTACGAGCAGTACTTC. The chain combines TRBV7-9 with TRBJ2-7, with D perhaps matching TRBD1 (5 bases). CDR3 size: 16 residues. Germline CDR1 is SEHNR and CDR2 is FQNEAQ (reference sequence). Trimming shortened V by 1 base and J by 3 bases, and 16 bases separated the two germline ends.

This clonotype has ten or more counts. The CDR3 region is CASSLLQVQGETQYF. DNA for the CDR3: TGTGCCAGCAGTTTATTACAGGTTCAGGGGGAGACCCAGTACTTC. V usage is TRBV28 and J usage is TRBJ2-5; weak D call: TRBD1 (6 bases). Germline lookup yields CDR1 MDHEN and CDR2 SYDVKM. This CDR3 comprises 15 residues. The germline V and J ends were trimmed by 1 base and 5 bases, with 14 bases remaining between them.

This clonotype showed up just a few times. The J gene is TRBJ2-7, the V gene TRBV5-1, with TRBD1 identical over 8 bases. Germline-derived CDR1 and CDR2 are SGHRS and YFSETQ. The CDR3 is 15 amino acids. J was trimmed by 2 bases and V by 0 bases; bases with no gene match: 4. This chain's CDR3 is CASSLGGTGPYEQYF. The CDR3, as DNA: TGCGCCAGCAGCTTGGGTGGGACAGGCCCCTACGAGCAGTACTTC.

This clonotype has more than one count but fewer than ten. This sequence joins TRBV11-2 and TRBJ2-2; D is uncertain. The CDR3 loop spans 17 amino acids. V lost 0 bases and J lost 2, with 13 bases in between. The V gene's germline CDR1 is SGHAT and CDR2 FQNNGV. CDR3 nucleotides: TGTGCCAGCAGCTTAGATCTGCCTAGTCTTAACACCGGGGAGCTGTTTTTT. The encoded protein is CASSLDLPSLNTGELFF.

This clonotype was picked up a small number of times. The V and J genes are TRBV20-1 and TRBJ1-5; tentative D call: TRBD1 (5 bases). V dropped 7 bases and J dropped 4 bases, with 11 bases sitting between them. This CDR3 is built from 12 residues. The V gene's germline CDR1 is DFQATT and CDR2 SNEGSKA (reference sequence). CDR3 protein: CSVGRRNQPQHF. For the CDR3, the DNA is TGCAGTGTGGGGCGGAGGAATCAGCCCCAGCATTTT.

CDR3 in DNA: TGTGTCTCCGGACAGCCCGGGGAGCTGTTTTTT. Encoded protein: CVSGQPGELFF. V gene TRBV12-5 combines with J gene TRBJ2-2, with D tentatively TRBD1 (6 bases). The CDR3 totals 11 residues. Germline V gene data show CDR1 as LGHNT and CDR2 as FRNRAP.

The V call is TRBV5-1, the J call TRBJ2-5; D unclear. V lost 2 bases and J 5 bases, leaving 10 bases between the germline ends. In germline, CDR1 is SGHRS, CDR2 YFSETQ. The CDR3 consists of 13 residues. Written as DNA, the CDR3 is TGCGCCAGCAGCTTCGCCGGGTTCGAGACCCAGTACTTC. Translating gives CASSFAGFETQYF.

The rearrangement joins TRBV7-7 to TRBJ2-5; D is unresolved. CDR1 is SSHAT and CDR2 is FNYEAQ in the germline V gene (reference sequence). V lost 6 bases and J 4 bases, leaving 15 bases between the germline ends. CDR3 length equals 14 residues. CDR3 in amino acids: CASSKGVHRETQYF. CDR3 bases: TGTGCCAGCAGTAAAGGCGTTCATAGAGAGACCCAGTACTTC.

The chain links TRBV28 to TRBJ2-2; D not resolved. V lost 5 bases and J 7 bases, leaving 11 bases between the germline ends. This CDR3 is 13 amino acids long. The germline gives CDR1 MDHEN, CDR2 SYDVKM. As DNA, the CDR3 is TGTGCCAGCAGTCCCAACGTGGGCGGGGAGCTGTTTTTT. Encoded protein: CASSPNVGGELFF.

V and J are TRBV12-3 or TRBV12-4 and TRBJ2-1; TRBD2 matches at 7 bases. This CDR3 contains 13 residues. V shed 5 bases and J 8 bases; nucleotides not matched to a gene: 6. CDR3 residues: CASSRTSRDEQFF. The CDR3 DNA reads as TGTGCCAGCAGTAGGACTAGTAGAGATGAGCAGTTCTTC.

The CDR3 loop reads CASSLFTGVAEAFF. DNA of the CDR3: TGCGCCAGCAGCTTGTTCACAGGGGTTGCTGAAGCTTTCTTT. The rearrangement joins TRBV5-1 to TRBJ1-1; 7 bases match TRBD1. The CDR3 has 14 residues. Per germline, CDR1 SGHRS and CDR2 YFSETQ. V trimming: 1 base; J trimming: 6 bases; junction bases outside the gene matches: 6.

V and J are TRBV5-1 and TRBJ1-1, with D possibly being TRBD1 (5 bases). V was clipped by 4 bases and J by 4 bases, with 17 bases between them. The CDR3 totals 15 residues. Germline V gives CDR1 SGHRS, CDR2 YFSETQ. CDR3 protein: CASSPPGGGGTEAFF. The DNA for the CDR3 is TGCGCCAGCAGCCCCCCTGGGGGGGGAGGCACTGAAGCTTTCTTT. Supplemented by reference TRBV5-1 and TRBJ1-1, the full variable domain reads KAGVTQTPRYLIKTRGQQVTLSCSPISGHRSVSWYQQTPGQGLQFLFEYFSETQRNKGNFPGRFSGRQFSNSRSEMNVSTLELGDSALYLCASSPPGGGGTEAFFGQGTRLTVV.

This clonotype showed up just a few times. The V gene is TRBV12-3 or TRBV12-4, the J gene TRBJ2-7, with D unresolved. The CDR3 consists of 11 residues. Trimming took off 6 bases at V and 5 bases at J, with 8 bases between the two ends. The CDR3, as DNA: TGTGCCAGCAGCCAGTGGGACGAGCAGTACTTC. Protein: CASSQWDEQYF.

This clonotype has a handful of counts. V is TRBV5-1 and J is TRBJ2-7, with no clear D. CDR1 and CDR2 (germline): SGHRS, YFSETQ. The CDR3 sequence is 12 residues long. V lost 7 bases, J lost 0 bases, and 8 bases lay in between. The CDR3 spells CASHGSSYEQYF. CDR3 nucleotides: TGCGCCAGCCACGGAAGCTCCTACGAGCAGTACTTC.

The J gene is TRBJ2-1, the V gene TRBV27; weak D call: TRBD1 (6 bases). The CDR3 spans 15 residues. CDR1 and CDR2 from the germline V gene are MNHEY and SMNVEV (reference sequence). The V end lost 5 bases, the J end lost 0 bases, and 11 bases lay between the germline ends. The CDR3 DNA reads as TGTGCCAGCAGTCCGGGACATTACTCCTACAATGAGCAGTTCTTC. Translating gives CASSPGHYSYNEQFF.

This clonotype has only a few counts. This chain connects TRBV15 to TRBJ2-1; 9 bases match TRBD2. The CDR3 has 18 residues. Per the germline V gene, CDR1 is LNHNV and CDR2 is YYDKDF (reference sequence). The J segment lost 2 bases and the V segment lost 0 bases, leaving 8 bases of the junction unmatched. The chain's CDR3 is CATSRDWGSGSTYNEQFF. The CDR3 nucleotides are TGTGCCACCAGCAGAGATTGGGGTAGCGGGAGCACCTACAATGAGCAGTTCTTC.

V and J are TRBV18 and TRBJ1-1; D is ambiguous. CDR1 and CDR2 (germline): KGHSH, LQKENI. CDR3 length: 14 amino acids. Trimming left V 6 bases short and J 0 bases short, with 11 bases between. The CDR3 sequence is CASSPADVNTEAFF. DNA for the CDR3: TGTGCCAGCTCCCCCGCGGACGTGAACACTGAAGCTTTCTTT.

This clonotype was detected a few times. This CDR3 reads CAISDSGGAGTQYF. In nucleotides, the CDR3 is TGTGCCATCAGTGATTCTGGGGGCGCGGGGACCCAGTACTTC. V usage is TRBV10-3 and J usage is TRBJ2-5; weak D call: TRBD1 (6 bases). The CDR3 is 14 amino acids. Trimming stripped 3 bases from V and 7 bases from J, with 15 bases between. Germline CDR1 ENHRY, CDR2 SYGVKD.

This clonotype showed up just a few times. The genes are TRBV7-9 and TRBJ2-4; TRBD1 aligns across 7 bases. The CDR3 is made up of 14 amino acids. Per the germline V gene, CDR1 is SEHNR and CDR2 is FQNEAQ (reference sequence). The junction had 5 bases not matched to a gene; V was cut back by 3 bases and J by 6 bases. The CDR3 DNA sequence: TGTGCCAGCAGCTTTAGGAACAGGGGAAACATTCAGTACTTC. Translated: CASSFRNRGNIQYF.

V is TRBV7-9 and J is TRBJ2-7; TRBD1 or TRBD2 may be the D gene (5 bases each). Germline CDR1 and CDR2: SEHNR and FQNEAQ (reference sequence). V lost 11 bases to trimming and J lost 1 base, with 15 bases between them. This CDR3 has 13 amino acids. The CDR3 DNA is TGTGCCGGGAGCCCGCCAGGGTCCTACGAGCAGTACTTC. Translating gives CAGSPPGSYEQYF.

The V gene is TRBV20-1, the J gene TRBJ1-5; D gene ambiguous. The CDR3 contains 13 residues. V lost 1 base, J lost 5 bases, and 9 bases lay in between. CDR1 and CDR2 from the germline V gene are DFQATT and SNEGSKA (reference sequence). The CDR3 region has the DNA TGCAGTGCTAGAGTCAGCGGATATCAGCCCCAGCATTTT. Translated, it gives CSARVSGYQPQHF.